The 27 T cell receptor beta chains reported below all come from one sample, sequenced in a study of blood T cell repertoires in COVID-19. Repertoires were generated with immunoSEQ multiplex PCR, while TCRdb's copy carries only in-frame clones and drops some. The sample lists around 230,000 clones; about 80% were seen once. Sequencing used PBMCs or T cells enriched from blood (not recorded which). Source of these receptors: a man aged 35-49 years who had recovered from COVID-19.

The CDR3 DNA reads TGTGCCAGCAGCGGGGGGCTCTTGTATCAGCCCCAGCATTTT. The encoded protein is CASSGGLLYQPQHF. V gene TRBV9 combines with J gene TRBJ1-5; tentatively, D is TRBD1 (6 bases). The germline V gene has CDR1 SGDLS and CDR2 YYNGEE. V was pared by 3 bases and J by 5 bases, with 12 bases between. The CDR3 consists of 14 residues. The complete variable domain, with remaining parts taken from reference TRBV9 and TRBJ1-5, reads DSGVTQTPKHLITATGQRVTLRCSPRSGDLSVYWYQQSLDQGLQFLIQYYNGEERAKGNILERFSAQQFPDLHSELNLSSLELGDSALYFCASSGGLLYQPQHFGDGTRLSIL.

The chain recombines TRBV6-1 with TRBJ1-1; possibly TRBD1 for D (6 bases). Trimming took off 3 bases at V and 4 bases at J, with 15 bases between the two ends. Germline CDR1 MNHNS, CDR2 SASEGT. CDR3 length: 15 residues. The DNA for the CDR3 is TGTGCCAGCAGTGACAGGGGCGGTTTTTTCACTGAAGCTTTCTTT. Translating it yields CASSDRGGFFTEAFF.

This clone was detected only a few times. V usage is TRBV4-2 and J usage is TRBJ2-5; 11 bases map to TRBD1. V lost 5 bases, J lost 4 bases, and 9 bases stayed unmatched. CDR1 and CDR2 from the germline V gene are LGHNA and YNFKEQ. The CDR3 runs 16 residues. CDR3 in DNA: TGTGCCAGCAGCTCGACTGCCGGGACAGGGGGAGAGACCCAGTACTTC. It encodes CASSSTAGTGGETQYF.

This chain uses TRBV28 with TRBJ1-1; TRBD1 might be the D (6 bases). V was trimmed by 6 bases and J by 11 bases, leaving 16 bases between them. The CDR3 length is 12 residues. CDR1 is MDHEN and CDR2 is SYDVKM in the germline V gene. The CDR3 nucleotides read TGTGCCAGCAGGTCAGGGGTCTTCCAGGCTTTCTTT. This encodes CASRSGVFQAFF.

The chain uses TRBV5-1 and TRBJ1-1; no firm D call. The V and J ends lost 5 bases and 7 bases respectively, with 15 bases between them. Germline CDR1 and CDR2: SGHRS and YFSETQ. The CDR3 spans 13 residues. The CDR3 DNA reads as TGCGCCAGCAGTTCGGGCGGGTCTGGTGAAGCTTTCTTT. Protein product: CASSSGGSGEAFF.

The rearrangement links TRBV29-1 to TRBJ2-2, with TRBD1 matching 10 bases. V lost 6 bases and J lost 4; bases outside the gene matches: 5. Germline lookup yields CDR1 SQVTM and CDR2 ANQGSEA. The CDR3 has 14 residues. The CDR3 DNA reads TGCAGCGTGACAGGGGGCGCGATCACCGGGGAGCTGTTTTTT. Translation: CSVTGGAITGELFF.

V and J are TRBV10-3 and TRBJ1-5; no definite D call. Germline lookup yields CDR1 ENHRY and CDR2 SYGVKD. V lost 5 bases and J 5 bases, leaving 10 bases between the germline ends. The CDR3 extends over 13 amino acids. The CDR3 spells CAISPEKDQPQHF. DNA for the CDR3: TGTGCCATCAGTCCGGAGAAGGATCAGCCCCAGCATTTT.

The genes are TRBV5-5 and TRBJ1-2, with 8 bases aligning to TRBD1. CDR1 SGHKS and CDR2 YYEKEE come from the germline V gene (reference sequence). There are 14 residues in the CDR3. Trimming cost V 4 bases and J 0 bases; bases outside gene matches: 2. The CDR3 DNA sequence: TGTGCCAGCAGCCCGGACAGGGCTAACTATGGCTACACCTTC. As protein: CASSPDRANYGYTF.

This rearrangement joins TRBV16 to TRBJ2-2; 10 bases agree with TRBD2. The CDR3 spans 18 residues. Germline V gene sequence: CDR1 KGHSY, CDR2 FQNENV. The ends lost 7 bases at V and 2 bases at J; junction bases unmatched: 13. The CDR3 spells CASNLGHLAGVNTGELFF. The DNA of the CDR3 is TGTGCCAGCAACCTGGGACATCTAGCGGGAGTTAACACCGGGGAGCTGTTTTTT.

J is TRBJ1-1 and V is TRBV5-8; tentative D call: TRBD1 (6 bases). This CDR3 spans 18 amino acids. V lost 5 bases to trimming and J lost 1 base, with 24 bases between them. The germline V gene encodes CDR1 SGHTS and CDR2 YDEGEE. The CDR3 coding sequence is TGTGCCAGCAGACGTCACGCGTACAGGGATACATCGAACACTGAAGCTTTCTTT. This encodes CASRRHAYRDTSNTEAFF.

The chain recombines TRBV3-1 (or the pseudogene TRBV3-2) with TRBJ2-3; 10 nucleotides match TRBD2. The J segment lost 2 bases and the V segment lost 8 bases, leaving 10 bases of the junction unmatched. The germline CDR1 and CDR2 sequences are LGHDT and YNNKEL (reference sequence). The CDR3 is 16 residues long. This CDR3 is CASPGAGGLNTDTQYF. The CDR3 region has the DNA TGTGCCAGCCCCGGAGCGGGGGGGCTTAACACAGATACGCAGTATTTT.

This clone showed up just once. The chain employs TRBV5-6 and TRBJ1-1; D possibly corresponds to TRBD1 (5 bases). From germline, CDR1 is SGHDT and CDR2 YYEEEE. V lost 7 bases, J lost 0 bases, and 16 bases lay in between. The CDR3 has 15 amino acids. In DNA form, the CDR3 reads TGTGCCAGCGGCGAGGTCGGGGGAATGAACACTGAAGCTTTCTTT. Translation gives CASGEVGGMNTEAFF.

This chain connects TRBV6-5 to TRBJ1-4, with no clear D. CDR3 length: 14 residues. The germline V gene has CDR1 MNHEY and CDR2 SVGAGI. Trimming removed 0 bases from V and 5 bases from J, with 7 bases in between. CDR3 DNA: TGTGCCAGCAGTTACTCGAGTTCGAATGAAAAACTGTTTTTT. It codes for CASSYSSSNEKLFF.

The CDR3 spells CATSRGQEYF. The CDR3 nucleotides are TGTGCCACCAGCAGAGGCCAGGAGTACTTC. The V gene is TRBV15, the J gene TRBJ2-5; no definite D call. Germline CDR1 LNHNV, CDR2 YYDKDF (reference sequence). The CDR3 covers 10 residues. V shed 1 base and J shed 12 bases, with 6 bases lying between them.

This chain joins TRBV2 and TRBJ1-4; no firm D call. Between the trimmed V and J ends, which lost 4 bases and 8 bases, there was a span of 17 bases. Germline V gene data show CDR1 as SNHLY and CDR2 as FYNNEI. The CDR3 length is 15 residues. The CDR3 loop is CASSGAAGREEKLFF. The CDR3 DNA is TGTGCCAGCAGTGGGGCGGCGGGAAGGGAAGAAAAACTGTTTTTT.

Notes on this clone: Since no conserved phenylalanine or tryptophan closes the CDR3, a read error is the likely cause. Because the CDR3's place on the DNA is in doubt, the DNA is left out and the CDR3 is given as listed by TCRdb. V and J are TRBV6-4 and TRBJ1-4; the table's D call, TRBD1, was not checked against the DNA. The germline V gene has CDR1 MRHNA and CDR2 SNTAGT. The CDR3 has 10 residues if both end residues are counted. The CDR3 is CASSDRSGGP.

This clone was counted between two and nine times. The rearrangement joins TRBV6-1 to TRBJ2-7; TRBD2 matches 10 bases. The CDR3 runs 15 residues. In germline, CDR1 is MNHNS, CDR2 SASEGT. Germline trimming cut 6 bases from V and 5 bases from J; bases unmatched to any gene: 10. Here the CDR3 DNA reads TGTGCCAGCAGGGGAACAGCGGGAGGGCCCCACGAGCAGTACTTC. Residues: CASRGTAGGPHEQYF.

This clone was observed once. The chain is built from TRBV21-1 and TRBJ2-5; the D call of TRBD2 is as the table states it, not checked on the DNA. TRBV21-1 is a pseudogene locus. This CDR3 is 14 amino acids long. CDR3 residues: CASSKELRVGTQYF. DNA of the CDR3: TGTGCCAGCAGCAAAGAGCTCCGGGTGGGGACCCAGTACTTC.

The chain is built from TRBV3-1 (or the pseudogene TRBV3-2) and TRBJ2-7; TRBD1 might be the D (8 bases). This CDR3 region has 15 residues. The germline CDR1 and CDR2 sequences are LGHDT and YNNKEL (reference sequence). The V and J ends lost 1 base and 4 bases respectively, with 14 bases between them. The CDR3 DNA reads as TGTGCCAGCAGCCAAGGGGAGGGACAGGCTTACGAGCAGTACTTC. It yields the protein CASSQGEGQAYEQYF.

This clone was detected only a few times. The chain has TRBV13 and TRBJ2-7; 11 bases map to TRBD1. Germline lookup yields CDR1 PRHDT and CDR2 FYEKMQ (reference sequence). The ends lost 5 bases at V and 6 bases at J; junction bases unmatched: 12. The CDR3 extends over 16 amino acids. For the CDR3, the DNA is TGTGCCAGCAGCCGATCCTACGCCGGGACAGGGGGCGAGCAGTACTTC. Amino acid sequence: CASSRSYAGTGGEQYF.

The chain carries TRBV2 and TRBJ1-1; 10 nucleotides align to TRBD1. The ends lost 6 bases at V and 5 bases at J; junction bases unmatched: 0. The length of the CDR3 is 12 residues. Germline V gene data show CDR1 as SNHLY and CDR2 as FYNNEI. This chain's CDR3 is CASRDRGTEAFF. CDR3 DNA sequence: TGTGCCAGCAGGGACAGGGGGACTGAAGCTTTCTTT.

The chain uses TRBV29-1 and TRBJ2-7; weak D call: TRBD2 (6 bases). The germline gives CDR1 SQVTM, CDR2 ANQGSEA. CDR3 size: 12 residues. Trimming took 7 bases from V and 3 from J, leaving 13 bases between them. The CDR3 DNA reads TGCAGCGCGGGGGAGATATTCTACGAGCAGTACTTC. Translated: CSAGEIFYEQYF.

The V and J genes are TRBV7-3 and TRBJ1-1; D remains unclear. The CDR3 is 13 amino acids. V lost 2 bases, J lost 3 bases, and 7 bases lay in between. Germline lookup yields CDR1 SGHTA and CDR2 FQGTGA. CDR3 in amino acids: CASSLDRDTEAFF. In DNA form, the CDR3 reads TGTGCCAGCAGCTTAGATCGGGACACTGAAGCTTTCTTT. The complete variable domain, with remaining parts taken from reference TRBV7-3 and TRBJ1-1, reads GAGVSQTPSNKVTEKGKYVELRCDPISGHTALYWYRQSLGQGPEFLIYFQGTGAADDSGLPNDRFFAVRPEGSVSTLKIQRTERGDSAVYLCASSLDRDTEAFFGQGTRLTVV.

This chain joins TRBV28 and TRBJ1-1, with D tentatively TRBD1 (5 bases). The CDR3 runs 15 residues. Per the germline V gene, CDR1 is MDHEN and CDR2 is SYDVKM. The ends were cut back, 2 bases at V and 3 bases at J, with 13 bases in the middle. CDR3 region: CASSLEGRRYTEAFF. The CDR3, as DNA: TGTGCCAGCAGTTTAGAGGGGAGGAGATACACTGAAGCTTTCTTT.

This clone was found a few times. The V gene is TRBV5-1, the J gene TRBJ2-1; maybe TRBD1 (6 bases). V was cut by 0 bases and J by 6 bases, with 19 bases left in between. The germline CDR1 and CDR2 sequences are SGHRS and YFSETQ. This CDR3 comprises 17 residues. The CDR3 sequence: CASSLGQEALKGNEQFF. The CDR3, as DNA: TGCGCCAGCAGCTTGGGACAGGAGGCCCTTAAGGGCAATGAGCAGTTCTTC.

CDR3 sequence (DNA): TGTGCCAGCAGCTGGGGGCGGGAGACAGAGACCCAGTACTTC. Translated: CASSWGRETETQYF. This chain links TRBV5-4 with TRBJ2-5; TRBD2 might be the D (7 bases). Between the trimmed V and J ends, which lost 3 bases and 4 bases, there was a span of 13 bases. Germline CDR1 SGHNT, CDR2 YYREEE (reference sequence). CDR3 size: 14 residues.

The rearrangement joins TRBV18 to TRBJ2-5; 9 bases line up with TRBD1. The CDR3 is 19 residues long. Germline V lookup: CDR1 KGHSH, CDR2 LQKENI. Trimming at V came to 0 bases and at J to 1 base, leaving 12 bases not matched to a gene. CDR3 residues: CASSPPGTGTYFSQETQYF. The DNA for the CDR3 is TGTGCCAGCTCACCACCCGGGACAGGGACTTATTTTTCCCAAGAGACCCAGTACTTC.